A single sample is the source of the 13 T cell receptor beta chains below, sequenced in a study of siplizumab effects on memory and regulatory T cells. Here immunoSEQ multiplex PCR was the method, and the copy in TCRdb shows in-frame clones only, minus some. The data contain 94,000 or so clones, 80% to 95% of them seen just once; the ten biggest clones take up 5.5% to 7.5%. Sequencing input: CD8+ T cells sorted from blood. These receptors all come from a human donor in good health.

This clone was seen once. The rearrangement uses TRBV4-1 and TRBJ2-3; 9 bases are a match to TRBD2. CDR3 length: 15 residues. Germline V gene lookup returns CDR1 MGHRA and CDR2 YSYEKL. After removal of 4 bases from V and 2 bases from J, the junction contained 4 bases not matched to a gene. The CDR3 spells CASSRLAVPTDTQYF. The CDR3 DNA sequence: TGCGCCAGCAGCCGACTAGCGGTACCCACAGATACGCAGTATTTT.

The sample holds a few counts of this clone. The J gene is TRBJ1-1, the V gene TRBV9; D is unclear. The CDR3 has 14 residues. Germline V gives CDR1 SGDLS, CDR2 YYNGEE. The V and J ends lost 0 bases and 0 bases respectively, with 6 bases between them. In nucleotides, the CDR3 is TGTGCCAGCAGCGTAGACGCAGTGAACACTGAAGCTTTCTTT. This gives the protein CASSVDAVNTEAFF.

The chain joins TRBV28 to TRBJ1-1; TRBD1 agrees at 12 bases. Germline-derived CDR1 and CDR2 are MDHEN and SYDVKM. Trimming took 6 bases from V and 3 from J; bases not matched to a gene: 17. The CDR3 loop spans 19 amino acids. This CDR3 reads CASSSGTGGPYKGYTEAFF. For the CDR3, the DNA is TGTGCCAGCAGCTCCGGGACAGGGGGCCCCTATAAGGGGTACACTGAAGCTTTCTTT.

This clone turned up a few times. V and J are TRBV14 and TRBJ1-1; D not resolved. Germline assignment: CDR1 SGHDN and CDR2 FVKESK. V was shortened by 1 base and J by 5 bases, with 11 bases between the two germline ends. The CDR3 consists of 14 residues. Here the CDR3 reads CASSQVKGGTEAFF. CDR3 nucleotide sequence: TGTGCCAGCAGCCAAGTCAAGGGCGGGACTGAAGCTTTCTTT.

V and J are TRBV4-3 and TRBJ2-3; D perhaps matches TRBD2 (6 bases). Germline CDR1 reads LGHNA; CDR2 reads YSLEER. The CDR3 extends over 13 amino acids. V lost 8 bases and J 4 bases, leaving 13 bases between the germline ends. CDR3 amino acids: CASASGRADTQYF. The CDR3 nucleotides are TGCGCCAGCGCCAGCGGGCGAGCAGATACGCAGTATTTT.

CDR3 sequence: CASSVGSGNEQYF. Written as DNA, the CDR3 is TGTGCCAGCAGCGTAGGTAGCGGGAACGAGCAGTACTTC. The V gene is TRBV9, the J gene TRBJ2-7; 8 bases map to TRBD2. Trimming took 0 bases from V and 5 from J; bases not matched to a gene: 1. The CDR3 spans 13 residues. Germline V lookup: CDR1 SGDLS, CDR2 YYNGEE.

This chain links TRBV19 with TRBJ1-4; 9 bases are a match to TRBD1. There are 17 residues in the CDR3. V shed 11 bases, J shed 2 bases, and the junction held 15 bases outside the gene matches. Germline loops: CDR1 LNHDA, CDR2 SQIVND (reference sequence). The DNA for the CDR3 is TGTGCCGGAACCTCCCTGGGACAGGGTGATACTAATGAAAAACTGTTTTTT. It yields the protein CAGTSLGQGDTNEKLFF.

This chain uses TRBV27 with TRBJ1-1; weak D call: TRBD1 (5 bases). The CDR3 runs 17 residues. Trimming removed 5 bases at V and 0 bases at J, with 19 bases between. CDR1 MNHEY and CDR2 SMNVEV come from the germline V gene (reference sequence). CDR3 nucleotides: TGTGCCAGCAGTGGCCGACAGCAGAAGCCTATGAACACTGAAGCTTTCTTT. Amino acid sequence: CASSGRQQKPMNTEAFF.

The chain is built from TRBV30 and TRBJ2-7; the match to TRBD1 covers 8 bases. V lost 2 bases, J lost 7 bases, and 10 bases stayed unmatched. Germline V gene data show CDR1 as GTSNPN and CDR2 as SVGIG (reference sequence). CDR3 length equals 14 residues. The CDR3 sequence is CAWSFGQGAGEQYF. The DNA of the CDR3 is TGTGCCTGGAGTTTTGGGCAGGGGGCAGGGGAGCAGTACTTC.

The CDR3: CASRDGDGAYEQYF. Written as DNA, the CDR3 is TGTGCCAGCAGGGACGGGGATGGAGCCTACGAGCAGTACTTC. V is TRBV5-6 and J is TRBJ2-7; possible D gene TRBD2, 5 bases. Germline loops: CDR1 SGHDT, CDR2 YYEEEE. Between the trimmed V and J ends, which lost 5 bases and 2 bases, there was a span of 14 bases. This CDR3 spans 14 amino acids.

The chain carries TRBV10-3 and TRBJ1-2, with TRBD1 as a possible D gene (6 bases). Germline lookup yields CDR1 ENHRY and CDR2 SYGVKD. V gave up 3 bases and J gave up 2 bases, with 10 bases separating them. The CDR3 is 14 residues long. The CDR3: CAISDPDSNYGYTF. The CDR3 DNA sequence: TGTGCCATCAGTGACCCGGACAGCAACTATGGCTACACCTTC.

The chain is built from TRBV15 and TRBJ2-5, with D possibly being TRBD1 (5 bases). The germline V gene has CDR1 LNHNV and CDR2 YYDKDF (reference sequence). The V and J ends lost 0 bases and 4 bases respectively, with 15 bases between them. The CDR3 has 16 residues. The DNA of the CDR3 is TGTGCCACCAGCAGAGATCGATCCCGGCAGGGAGAGACCCAGTACTTC. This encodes CATSRDRSRQGETQYF.

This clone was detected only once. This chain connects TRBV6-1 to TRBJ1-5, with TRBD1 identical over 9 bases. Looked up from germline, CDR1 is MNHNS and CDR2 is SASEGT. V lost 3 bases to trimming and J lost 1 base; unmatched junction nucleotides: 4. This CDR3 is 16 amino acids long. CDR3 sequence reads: CASSEYTGGSNQPQHF. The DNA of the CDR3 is TGTGCCAGCAGTGAGTACACAGGGGGCAGCAATCAGCCCCAGCATTTT.